This T cell receptor beta chain was identified in a study of blood T cell repertoires in COVID-19. At the level of the study: The United States, Italy and Spain were the sources of the acute and convalescent COVID-19 samples.

The authors' processing: Nucleated cell number was recorded as an estimate derived from reference gene primer amplification. TCRdb keeps only in-frame clones here, not all; method: immunoSEQ multiplex PCR. That table is the source of V, J and clone size, and D and trimming were worked out from the DNA. This sample yields over 75,000 clones, of which around 80% are seen a single time; 8.7% belongs to the top ten. The specimen was peripheral blood. This TCR was recovered from a man over 45 who had recovered from COVID-19.

The CDR3 sequence: CASSQDLQEQYF. In nucleotides, the CDR3 is TGTGCCAGCAGCCAAGACTTACAAGAGCAGTACTTC. The V and J genes are TRBV4-2 and TRBJ2-7; D uncertain. Germline V lookup: CDR1 LGHNA, CDR2 YNFKEQ. V lost 0 bases, J lost 7 bases, and 7 bases lay in between. CDR3 length: 12 amino acids.